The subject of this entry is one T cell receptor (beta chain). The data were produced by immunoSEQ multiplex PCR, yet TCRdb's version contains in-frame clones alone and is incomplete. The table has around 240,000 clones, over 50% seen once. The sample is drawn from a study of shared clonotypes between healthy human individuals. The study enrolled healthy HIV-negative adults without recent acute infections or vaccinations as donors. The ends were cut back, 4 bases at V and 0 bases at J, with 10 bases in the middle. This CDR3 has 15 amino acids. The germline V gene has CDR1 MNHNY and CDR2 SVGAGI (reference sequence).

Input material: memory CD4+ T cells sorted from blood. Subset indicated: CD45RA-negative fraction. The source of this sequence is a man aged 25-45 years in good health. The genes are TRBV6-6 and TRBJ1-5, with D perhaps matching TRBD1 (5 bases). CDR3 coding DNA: TGTGCCAGCAGTTCAGGGTCCGGTAGCAATCAGCCCCAGCATTTT. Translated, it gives CASSSGSGSNQPQHF.